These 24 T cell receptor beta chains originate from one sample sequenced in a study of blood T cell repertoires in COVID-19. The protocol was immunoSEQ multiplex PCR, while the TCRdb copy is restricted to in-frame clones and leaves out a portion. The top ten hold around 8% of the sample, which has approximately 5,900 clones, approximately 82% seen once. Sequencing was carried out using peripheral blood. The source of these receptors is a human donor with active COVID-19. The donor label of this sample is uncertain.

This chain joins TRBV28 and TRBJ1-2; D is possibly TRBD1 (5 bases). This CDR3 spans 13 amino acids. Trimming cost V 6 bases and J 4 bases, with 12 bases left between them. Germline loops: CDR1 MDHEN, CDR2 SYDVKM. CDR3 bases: TGTGCCAGCAGGACGACAGCTATCTATGGCTACACCTTC. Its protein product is CASRTTAIYGYTF.

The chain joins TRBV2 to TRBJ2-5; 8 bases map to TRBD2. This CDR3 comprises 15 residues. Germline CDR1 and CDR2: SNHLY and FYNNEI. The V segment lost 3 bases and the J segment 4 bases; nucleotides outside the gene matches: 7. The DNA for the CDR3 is TGTGCCAGCAGTGATCCAGCGGGAGTGTCAGAGACCCAGTACTTC. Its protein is CASSDPAGVSETQYF.

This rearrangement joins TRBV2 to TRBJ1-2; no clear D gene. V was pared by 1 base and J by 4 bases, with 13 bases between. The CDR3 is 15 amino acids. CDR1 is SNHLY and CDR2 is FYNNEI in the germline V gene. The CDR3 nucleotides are TGTGCCAGCAGTGAAGTTCCCGGGAGTACCTATGGCTACACCTTC. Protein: CASSEVPGSTYGYTF.

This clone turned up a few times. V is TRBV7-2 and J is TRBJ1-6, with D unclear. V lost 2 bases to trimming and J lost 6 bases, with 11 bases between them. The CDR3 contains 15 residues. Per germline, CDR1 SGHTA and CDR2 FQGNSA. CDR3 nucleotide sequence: TGTGCCAGCAGCTTATATGGTGGAGGTAATTCACCCCTCCACTTT. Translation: CASSLYGGGNSPLHF.

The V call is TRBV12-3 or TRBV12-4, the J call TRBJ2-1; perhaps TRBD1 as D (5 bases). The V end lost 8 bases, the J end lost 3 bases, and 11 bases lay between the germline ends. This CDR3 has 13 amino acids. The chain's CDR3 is CASWAGNYNEQFF. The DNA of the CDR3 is TGTGCCAGCTGGGCAGGGAACTACAATGAGCAGTTCTTC.

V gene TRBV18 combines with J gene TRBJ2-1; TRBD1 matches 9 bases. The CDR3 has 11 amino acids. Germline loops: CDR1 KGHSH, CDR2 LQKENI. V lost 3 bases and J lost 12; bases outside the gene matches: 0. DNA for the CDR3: TGTGCCAGCTCACCGGGACAGGGGCAGTTCTTC. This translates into CASSPGQGQFF.

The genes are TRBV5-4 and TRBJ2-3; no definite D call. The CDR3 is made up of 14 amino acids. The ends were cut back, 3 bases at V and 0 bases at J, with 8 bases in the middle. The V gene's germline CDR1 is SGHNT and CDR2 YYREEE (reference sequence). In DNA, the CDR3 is TGTGCCAGCAGCTGGAGCGACAGCACAGATACGCAGTATTTT. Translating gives CASSWSDSTDTQYF. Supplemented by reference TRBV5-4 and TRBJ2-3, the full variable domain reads ETGVTQSPTHLIKTRGQQVTLRCSSQSGHNTVSWYQQALGQGPQFIFQYYREEENGRGNFPPRFSGLQFPNYSSELNVNALELDDSALYLCASSWSDSTDTQYFGPGTRLTVL.

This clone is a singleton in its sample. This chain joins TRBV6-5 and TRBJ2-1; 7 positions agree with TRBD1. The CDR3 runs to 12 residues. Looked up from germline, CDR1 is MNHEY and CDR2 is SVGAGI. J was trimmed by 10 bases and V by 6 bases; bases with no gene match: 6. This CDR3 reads CASSRGSGEQFF. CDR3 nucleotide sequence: TGTGCCAGCAGCAGGGGGTCCGGGGAGCAGTTCTTC.

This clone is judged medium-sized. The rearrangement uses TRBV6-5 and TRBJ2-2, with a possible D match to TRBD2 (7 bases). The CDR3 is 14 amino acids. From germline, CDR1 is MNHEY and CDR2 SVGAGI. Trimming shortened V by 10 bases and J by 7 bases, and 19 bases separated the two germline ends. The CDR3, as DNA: TGTGCCACTACCTGGGGGCGGGAGTACGGGGAGCTGTTTTTT. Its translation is CATTWGREYGELFF.

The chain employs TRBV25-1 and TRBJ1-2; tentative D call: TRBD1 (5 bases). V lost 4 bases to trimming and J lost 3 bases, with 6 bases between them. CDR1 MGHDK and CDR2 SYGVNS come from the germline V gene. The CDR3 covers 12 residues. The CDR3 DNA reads TGTGCCAGCAGTGGCAGGGACTATGGCTACACCTTC. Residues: CASSGRDYGYTF.

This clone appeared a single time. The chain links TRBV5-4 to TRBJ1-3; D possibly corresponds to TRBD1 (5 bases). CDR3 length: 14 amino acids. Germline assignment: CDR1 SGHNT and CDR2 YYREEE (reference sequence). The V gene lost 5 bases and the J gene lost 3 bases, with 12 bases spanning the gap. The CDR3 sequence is CASSVQAGGNTIYF. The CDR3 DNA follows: TGTGCCAGCAGTGTACAGGCTGGTGGAAACACCATATATTTT.

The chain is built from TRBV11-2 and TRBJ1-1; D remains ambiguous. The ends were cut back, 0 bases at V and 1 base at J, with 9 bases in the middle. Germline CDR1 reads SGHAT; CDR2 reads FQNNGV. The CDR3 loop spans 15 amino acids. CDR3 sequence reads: CASSLDPSPNTEAFF. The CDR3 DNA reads TGTGCCAGCAGCTTAGATCCGAGTCCGAACACTGAAGCTTTCTTT.

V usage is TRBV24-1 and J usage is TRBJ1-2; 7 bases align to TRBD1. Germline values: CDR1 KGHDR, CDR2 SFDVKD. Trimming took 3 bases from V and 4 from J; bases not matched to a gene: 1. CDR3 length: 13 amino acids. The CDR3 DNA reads TGTGCCACCAGTGATACAGGGGTCTATGGCTACACCTTC. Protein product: CATSDTGVYGYTF.

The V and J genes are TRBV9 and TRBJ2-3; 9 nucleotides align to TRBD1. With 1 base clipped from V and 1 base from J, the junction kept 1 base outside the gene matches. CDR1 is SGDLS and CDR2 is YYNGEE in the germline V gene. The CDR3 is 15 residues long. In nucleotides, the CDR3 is TGTGCCAGCAGCGTACGGACAGGGGGCACAGATACGCAGTATTTT. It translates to CASSVRTGGTDTQYF.

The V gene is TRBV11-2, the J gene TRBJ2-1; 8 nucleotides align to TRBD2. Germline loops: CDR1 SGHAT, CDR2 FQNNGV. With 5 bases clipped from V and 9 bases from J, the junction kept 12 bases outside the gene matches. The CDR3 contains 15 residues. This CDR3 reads CASSRRAGGESEQFF. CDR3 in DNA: TGTGCCAGCAGCCGAAGGGCGGGGGGCGAGTCTGAGCAGTTCTTC.

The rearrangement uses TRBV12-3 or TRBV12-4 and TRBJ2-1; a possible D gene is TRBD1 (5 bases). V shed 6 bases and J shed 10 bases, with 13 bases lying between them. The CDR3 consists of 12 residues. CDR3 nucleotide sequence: TGTGCCAGCAGCCCTGGACACCTGGAGCAGTTCTTC. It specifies CASSPGHLEQFF.

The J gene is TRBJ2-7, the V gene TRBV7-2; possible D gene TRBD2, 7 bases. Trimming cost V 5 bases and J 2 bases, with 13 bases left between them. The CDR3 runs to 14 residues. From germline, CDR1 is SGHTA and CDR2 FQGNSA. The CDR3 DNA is TGTGCCAGCAGCCCGTACGGGGGGCCCTACGAGCAGTACGTC. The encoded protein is CASSPYGGPYEQYV.

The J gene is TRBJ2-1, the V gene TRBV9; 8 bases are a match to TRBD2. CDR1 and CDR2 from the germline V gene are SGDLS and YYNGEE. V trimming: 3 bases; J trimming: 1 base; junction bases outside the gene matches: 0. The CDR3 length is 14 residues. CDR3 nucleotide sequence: TGTGCCAGCAGCGGCGGGGGGTCCTACAATGAGCAGTTCTTC. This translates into CASSGGGSYNEQFF.

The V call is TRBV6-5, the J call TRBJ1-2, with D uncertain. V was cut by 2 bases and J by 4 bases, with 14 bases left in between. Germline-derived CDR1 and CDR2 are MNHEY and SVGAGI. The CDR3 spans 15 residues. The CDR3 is CASSYAGPGSYGYTF. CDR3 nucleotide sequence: TGTGCCAGCAGTTACGCTGGGCCCGGTAGCTATGGCTACACCTTC.

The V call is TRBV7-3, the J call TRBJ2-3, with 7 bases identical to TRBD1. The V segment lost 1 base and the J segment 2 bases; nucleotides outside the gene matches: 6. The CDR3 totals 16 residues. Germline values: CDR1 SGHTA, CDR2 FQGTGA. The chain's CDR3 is CASSLRGTAFTDTQYF. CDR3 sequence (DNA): TGTGCCAGCAGCTTAAGGGGGACAGCGTTCACAGATACGCAGTATTTT.

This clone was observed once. CDR3 in DNA: TGTGCCAGCAGCTTAGCATCGGGGGAAGCTTTCTTT. Encoded protein: CASSLASGEAFF. The V gene is TRBV7-8, the J gene TRBJ1-1; unclear D gene. Between the trimmed V and J ends, which lost 0 bases and 8 bases, there was a span of 7 bases. The CDR3 totals 12 residues. Germline assignment: CDR1 SGHVS and CDR2 FQNEAQ. The full variable domain, with the rest looked up from reference TRBV7-8 and TRBJ1-1, is GAGVSQSPRYKVAKRGQDVALRCDPISGHVSLFWYQQALGQGPEFLTYFQNEAQLDKSGLPSDRFFAERPEGSVSTLKIQRTQQEDSAVYLCASSLASGEAFFGQGTRLTVV.

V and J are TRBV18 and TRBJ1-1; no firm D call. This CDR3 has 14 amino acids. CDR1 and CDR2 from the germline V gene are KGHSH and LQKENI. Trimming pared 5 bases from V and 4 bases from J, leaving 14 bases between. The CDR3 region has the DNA TGTGCCAGCTCAGCGGCCTTGAGTGGCACTGAAGCTTTCTTT. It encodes CASSAALSGTEAFF.

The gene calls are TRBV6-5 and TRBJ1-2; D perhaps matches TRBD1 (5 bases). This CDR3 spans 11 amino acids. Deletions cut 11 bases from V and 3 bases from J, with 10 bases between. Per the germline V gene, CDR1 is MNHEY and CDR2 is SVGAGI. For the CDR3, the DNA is TGTGCCGGGGCAGGCGACTATGGCTACACCTTC. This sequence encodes CAGAGDYGYTF.

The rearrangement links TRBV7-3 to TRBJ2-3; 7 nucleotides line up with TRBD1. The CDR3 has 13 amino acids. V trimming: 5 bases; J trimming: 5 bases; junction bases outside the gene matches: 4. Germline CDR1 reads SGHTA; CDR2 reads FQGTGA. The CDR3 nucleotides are TGTGCCAGCAGCCCGGGGACAGTAGATACGCAGTATTTT. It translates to CASSPGTVDTQYF.